This T cell receptor (beta chain) is drawn from a study of CD8 T cells in ankylosing spondylitis (dated by TCRdb to 2015 to 2018). Looking at the study overall: T cell receptor beta repertoires were profiled in healthy donors and ankylosing spondylitis patients so that disease-linked TCR variants could be found. The full study cohort comprised 25 ankylosing spondylitis patients and 85 to 120 healthy donors. Peripheral blood was sampled, and synovial fluid was also collected from ankylosing spondylitis patients.

V is clipped by 6 bases and J by 0 bases, and the sequence between their germline boundaries is 13 bases long. For CDR1 and CDR2, the germline V gene (reference sequence) lists DFQATT and SNEGSKA. Including cysteine and phenylalanine, the CDR3 has 14 amino acids. Just CDR3 DNA is preserved here, 42 bases in frame from base 1. This clonotype has just a few counts. Its antigen is still unknown. No base quality information exists; no much larger clone differs at one position. Summary of the overall study and its limitations: The disease-linked clones were reported as significantly enriched in matched synovial fluid samples from ankylosing spondylitis patients. Some of the motif variants had been reported before in the synovial fluid and blood of reactive arthritis patients, a finding that suggests common disease-initiation mechanisms. A TCR beta motif of about 8 highly homologous amino acid variants appeared characteristic of blood from ankylosing spondylitis patients. The disease-linked clones had a CD8+ phenotype and were found at relatively low frequencies in peripheral blood.

Sequencing used an Illumina HiSeq 2500. TCR beta libraries were prepared by quantitative 5'-RACE with molecular barcodes. On the authors' methods: A new computational method based on a probabilistic model of VDJ rearrangement was used to identify disease-linked TCR variants. TCRdb reran the public reads through fastp at Q25 and MiXCR, keeping productive beta chains. Entries that share a CDR3 protein sequence are merged under the most common genes and DNA. TCRdb's processing, not the authors', yielded these V and J calls. This sample lists about 800,000 distinct CDR3 sequences; about 12% were detected once. The ten largest clones capture approximately 0.46% of the sample.

The rearranged chain carries TRBV20-1 and TRBJ2-3; TRBD2 is possibly the D segment (6 matching bases). The sample taken for sequencing was blood, either unsorted or a sorted T cell fraction (not recorded which). The source is a male donor with ankylosing spondylitis. Here the CDR3 is given as CSAPGLSSTDTQYF. Here is the DNA: TGCAGTGCGCCGGGACTCTCTAGCACAGATACGCAGTATTTT.